This T cell receptor beta chain was sequenced during a study of beta chain features in type 1 diabetes. For the study at large: Sorted cells from all samples, numbering roughly 100 million, were examined.

Overall study findings and caveats: The study found that naive, central memory and Treg TCRB repertoires appeared more similar in patients than in healthy donors. Shorter TCRB CDR3s, moderately but significantly so, were found in Type 1 diabetes patients in all four CD4+ subsets. When VDJ junctions were examined, type 1 diabetes patients showed fewer insertions and more deletions.

Deletions cut 6 bases from V and 2 bases from J, with 9 bases between. Germline V gene lookup returns CDR1 SNHLY and CDR2 FYNNEI. The CDR3 totals 13 residues. This clone was counted a few times. Its antigen is undetermined. Each of the sorted populations had a purity greater than 98%. The sequenced template was cDNA made from the entire isolated RNA. Clones were read by immunoSEQ multiplex PCR, and TCRdb kept only the in-frame ones, dropping some. The sample shows 640,000 or so clones, 13% of them seen only once. The TCR sequence derives from a man aged 18-30 years with type 1 diabetes. The V and J genes are TRBV2 and TRBJ2-3; tentative D call: TRBD2 (5 bases). The specimen was naive CD4+ T cells from blood. CDR3 DNA: TGTGCCAGCAGGACGGAGGTCACAGATACGCAGTATTTT. This gives the protein CASRTEVTDTQYF.